These 10 T cell receptor beta chains originate from one sample sequenced in a study of blood T cell repertoires in COVID-19. Clones were sequenced by immunoSEQ multiplex PCR, and TCRdb holds only the in-frame ones, with some missing. The data show about 68,000 clones, 70% to 90% seen once. What was sequenced was peripheral blood. The receptors were gathered from a man older than 75 with COVID-19, enrolled during active disease.

This chain joins TRBV19 and TRBJ2-7; TRBD1 might be the D (5 bases). Germline assignment: CDR1 LNHDA and CDR2 SQIVND (reference sequence). This CDR3 is built from 14 residues. V was clipped by 3 bases and J by 6 bases, with 15 bases between them. CDR3 bases: TGTGCCAGTAGTATGGGGAAGGGGATCGGCGAGCAGTACTTC. This encodes CASSMGKGIGEQYF.

This clone was seen only once. The chain carries TRBV6-6 and TRBJ2-7; D gene ambiguous. The ends were cut back, 2 bases at V and 0 bases at J, with 11 bases in the middle. Germline CDR1 reads MNHNY; CDR2 reads SVGAGI (reference sequence). The CDR3 is 15 residues long. CDR3 nucleotide sequence: TGTGCCAGCAGTTACGAACTCCTGAGCTCCTACGAGCAGTACTTC. This translates into CASSYELLSSYEQYF.

The CDR3 DNA reads TGTGCCAGCTCACCACCGGTCTACACGGGCGGGGAGCTGTTTTTT. It is translated as CASSPPVYTGGELFF. The chain combines TRBV18 with TRBJ2-2; no firm D call. The CDR3 totals 15 residues. V was pared by 0 bases and J by 7 bases, with 12 bases between. The germline V gene encodes CDR1 KGHSH and CDR2 LQKENI.

The chain has TRBV2 and TRBJ1-1; 7 nucleotides line up with TRBD1. The CDR3 length is 15 residues. The germline gives CDR1 SNHLY, CDR2 FYNNEI. V was clipped by 8 bases and J by 3 bases; unmatched bases: 12. For the CDR3, the DNA is TGTGCCAGCCAGGACGAAGGAGGGGGCTACACTGAAGCTTTCTTT. Translated: CASQDEGGGYTEAFF.

The table lists this clone with a few counts. J is TRBJ1-5 and V is TRBV2; weak D call: TRBD1 (5 bases). This CDR3 spans 15 amino acids. From germline, CDR1 is SNHLY and CDR2 FYNNEI. Trimming stripped 4 bases from V and 11 bases from J, with 21 bases between. CDR3 DNA sequence: TGTGCCAGCAGTGTAGCAGGGTGGAGGGTGACTACCCAGCATTTT. Amino acid sequence: CASSVAGWRVTTQHF.

V gene TRBV6-6 combines with J gene TRBJ1-3, with 11 bases identical to TRBD1. The CDR3 totals 15 residues. From germline, CDR1 is MNHNY and CDR2 SVGAGI (reference sequence). Germline trimming cut 8 bases from V and 1 base from J; bases unmatched to any gene: 4. CDR3 in amino acids: CASRRDRGSGNTIYF. DNA of the CDR3: TGTGCCAGCCGGAGGGACAGGGGGTCTGGAAACACCATATATTTT.

J is TRBJ2-3 and V is TRBV7-3; 11 positions match TRBD2. The CDR3 is made up of 14 amino acids. Germline V gives CDR1 SGHTA, CDR2 FQGTGA. The V and J ends lost 8 bases and 4 bases, in that order; junction bases with no gene match: 5. CDR3 protein: CASRSGGAADTQYF. Written as DNA, the CDR3 is TGTGCCAGCCGTAGCGGGGGGGCAGCAGATACGCAGTATTTT.

V is TRBV7-8 and J is TRBJ1-1, with 7 bases that match TRBD1. The ends lost 5 bases at V and 6 bases at J; junction bases unmatched: 9. Germline V gene sequence: CDR1 SGHVS, CDR2 FQNEAQ. The CDR3 is 14 amino acids. CDR3 protein: CASSPAGGRAEAFF. In nucleotides, the CDR3 is TGTGCCAGCAGCCCCGCAGGGGGACGGGCTGAAGCTTTCTTT. The entire variable domain, with the rest obtained from reference TRBV7-8 and TRBJ1-1, is as follows: GAGVSQSPRYKVAKRGQDVALRCDPISGHVSLFWYQQALGQGPEFLTYFQNEAQLDKSGLPSDRFFAERPEGSVSTLKIQRTQQEDSAVYLCASSPAGGRAEAFFGQGTRLTVV.

The genes are TRBV6-5 and TRBJ2-3; D is perhaps TRBD2 (7 bases). V lost 6 bases, J lost 0 bases, and 10 bases lay in between. There are 14 residues in the CDR3. CDR1 and CDR2 (germline): MNHEY, SVGAGI. CDR3 bases: TGTGCCAGCAGGCGGGGGCAGAGCACAGATACGCAGTATTTT. Protein: CASRRGQSTDTQYF.

The rearrangement uses TRBV2 and TRBJ1-2; D unresolved. Germline loops: CDR1 SNHLY, CDR2 FYNNEI. This CDR3 region has 14 residues. Trimming took 1 base from V and 2 from J, leaving 8 bases between them. The CDR3 DNA is TGTGCCAGCAGTGAAGAAAACGAGAACTATGGCTACACCTTC. Protein sequence: CASSEENENYGYTF.